The T cell receptor (beta chain) under discussion was sequenced for a study of cytomegalovirus exposure and HLA in healthy donors. V lost 1 base and J lost 8; bases outside the gene matches: 11. This CDR3 has 15 residues. Germline V gives CDR1 SGHNT, CDR2 YYREEE (reference sequence). Repertoires were generated with immunoSEQ multiplex PCR, while TCRdb's copy carries only in-frame clones and drops some. The repertoire holds 65,000 to 100,000 clones, under 95% seen once, with around 3.3% in the top ten. It was the approximately 120-subject validation cohort, separate from the approximately 670-subject first cohort, to which the donors belonged. To note about this clone: The antigen is not known.

Study results and limitations: Among TCR beta chains, those listed as cytomegalovirus-associated numbered around 160.

Source material: PBMCs. The chain has TRBV5-4 and TRBJ1-2; 7 nucleotides match TRBD1. The clonotype was recovered from a woman aged 25 to 45 in good health and CMV-seronegative. The CDR3 sequence is CASSLQGQMTGGYTF. The CDR3 DNA sequence: TGTGCCAGCAGCTTGCAGGGACAGATGACGGGGGGCTACACCTTC.